The clone carrying this T cell receptor (beta chain) appeared a few times. The CDR3 has 13 residues. The V and J ends lost 5 bases and 5 bases respectively, with 9 bases between them. From germline, CDR1 is SGHAT and CDR2 FQNNGV. This record comes from a study of T-cell memory formation after mild COVID-19. TCRdb called the 5' RACE reads again in MiXCR, with one record for every CDR3 protein. The table shows 350,000 to 550,000 distinct CDR3 sequences, with roughly 17% occurring only once. The receptor was isolated from a man aged 18 to 30 who had mild COVID-19 (a few samples of this study predate the infection). Cell type and time point are not known. Sequenced material: PBMCs or a T cell subset sorted from them (not recorded which). The chain uses TRBV11-2 and TRBJ1-4; D gene unclear. Written as DNA, the CDR3 is TGTGCCAGCAGCCGTTTAGGAAATGAAAAACTGTTTTTT. This translates into CASSRLGNEKLFF.